Detailed here is one T cell receptor beta chain. Other DNA sequences in this sample translate to the same CDR3. Germline V gene data show CDR1 as SGHTA and CDR2 as FQGNSA. V lost 5 bases and J 2 bases, leaving 7 bases between the germline ends. The CDR3 runs 12 residues. The repertoire was sequenced with immunoSEQ multiplex PCR; TCRdb's copy has only in-frame clones and lacks some. This sample has over 250,000 clones; 88% occur once, and the top ten carry approximately 1%. This entry is derived from a study of blood T cell repertoires in COVID-19. The TCR sequence derives from a woman in her twenties or thirties who had recovered from COVID-19. The rearrangement joins TRBV7-2 to TRBJ2-7; D ambiguous. Sequenced material: PBMCs or T cells enriched from blood (not recorded which). This chain's CDR3 is CASSPGTYEQYF. In nucleotides, the CDR3 is TGTGCCAGCAGCCCTGGCACCTACGAGCAGTACTTC.